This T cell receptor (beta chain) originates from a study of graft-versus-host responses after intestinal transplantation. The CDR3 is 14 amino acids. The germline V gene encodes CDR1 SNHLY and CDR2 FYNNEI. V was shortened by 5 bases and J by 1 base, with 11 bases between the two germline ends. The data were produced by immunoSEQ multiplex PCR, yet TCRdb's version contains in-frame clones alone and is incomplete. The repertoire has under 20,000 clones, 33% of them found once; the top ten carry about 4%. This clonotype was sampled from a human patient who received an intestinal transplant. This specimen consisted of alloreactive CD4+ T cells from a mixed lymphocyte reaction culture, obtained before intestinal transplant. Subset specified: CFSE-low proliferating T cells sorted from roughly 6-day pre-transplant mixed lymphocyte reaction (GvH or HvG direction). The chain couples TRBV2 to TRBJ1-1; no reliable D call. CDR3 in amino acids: CASSSGRTNTEAFF. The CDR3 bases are TGTGCCAGCAGTTCGGGCAGGACGAACACTGAAGCTTTCTTT.